This TCR beta chain was captured by sequencing in a study of blood T cell repertoires in COVID-19. Clones were sequenced by immunoSEQ multiplex PCR, and TCRdb holds only the in-frame ones, with some missing. The sample yields 230,000 or so clones, about 91% seen once. CDR3 length: 19 amino acids. From germline, CDR1 is SGHTA and CDR2 FQGNSA. V shed 5 bases and J 6 bases; nucleotides not matched to a gene: 14. The clonotype originates from a woman aged 35 to 49 with acute COVID-19. The material sequenced was PBMCs or T cells enriched from blood (not recorded which). The chain joins TRBV7-2 to TRBJ2-1, with 15 nucleotides matching TRBD2. CDR3 sequence (DNA): TGTGCCAGCAGCCCACCCCGGGGACTAGCGGGAGGAGGGAGCAATGAGCAGTTCTTC. It specifies CASSPPRGLAGGGSNEQFF. Looking up the rest from reference TRBV7-2 and TRBJ2-1 gives the full variable domain: GAGVSQSPSNKVTEKGKDVELRCDPISGHTALYWYRQSLGQGLEFLIYFQGNSAPDKSGLPSDRFSAERTGGSVSTLTIQRTQQEDSAVYLCASSPPRGLAGGGSNEQFFGPGTRLTVL.